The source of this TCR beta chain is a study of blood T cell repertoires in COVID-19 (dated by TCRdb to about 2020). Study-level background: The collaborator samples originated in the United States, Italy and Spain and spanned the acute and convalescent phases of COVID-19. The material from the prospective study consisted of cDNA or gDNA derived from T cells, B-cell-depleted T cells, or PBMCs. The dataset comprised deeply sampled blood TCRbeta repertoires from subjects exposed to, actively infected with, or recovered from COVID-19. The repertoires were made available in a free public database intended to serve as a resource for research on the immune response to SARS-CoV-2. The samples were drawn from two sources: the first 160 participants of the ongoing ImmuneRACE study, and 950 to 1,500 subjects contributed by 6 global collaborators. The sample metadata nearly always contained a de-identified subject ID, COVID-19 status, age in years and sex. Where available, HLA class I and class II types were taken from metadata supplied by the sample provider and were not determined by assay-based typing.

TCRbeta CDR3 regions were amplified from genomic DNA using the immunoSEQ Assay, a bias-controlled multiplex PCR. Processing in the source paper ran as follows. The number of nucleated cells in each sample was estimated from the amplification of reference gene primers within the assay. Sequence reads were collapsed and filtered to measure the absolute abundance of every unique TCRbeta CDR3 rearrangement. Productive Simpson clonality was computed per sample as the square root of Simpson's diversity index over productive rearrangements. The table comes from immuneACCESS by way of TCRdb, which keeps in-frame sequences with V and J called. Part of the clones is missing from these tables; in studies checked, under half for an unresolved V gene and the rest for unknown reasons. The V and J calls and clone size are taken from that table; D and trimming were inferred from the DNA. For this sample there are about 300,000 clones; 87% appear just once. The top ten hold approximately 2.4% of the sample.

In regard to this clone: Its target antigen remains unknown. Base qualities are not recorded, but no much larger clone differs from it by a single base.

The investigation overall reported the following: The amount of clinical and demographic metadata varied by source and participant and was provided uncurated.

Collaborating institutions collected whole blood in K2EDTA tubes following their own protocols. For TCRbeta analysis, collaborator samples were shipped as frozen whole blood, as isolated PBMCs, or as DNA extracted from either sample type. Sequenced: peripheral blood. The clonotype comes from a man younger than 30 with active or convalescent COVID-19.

The CDR3: CSRLAGYEQYF. The DNA sequence is as follows: TGCAGTCGGCTAGCGGGCTACGAGCAGTACTTC. The V and J genes are TRBV20-1 and TRBJ2-7; TRBD2 matches 8 bases in the middle. V trim: 8 bases; J trim: 3 bases; unmatched bases: 3. Including cysteine and phenylalanine, the CDR3 has 11 amino acids. This entry keeps only the CDR3 DNA: 33 bases, framed from base 1. The germline V gene (reference sequence) provides CDR1 DFQATT and CDR2 SNEGSKA.